This T cell receptor (beta chain) was identified in a study of T cells in Graves' hyperthyroidism and ophthalmopathy. This clonotype has at least ten counts. Per germline, CDR1 MNHNS and CDR2 SASEGT. V lost 6 bases to trimming and J lost 2 bases; unmatched junction nucleotides: 8. The CDR3 spans 15 residues. There were TCR beta CDR3 regions amplified from RNA transcripts. The TCR CDR3 first-round RT-PCR relied on the HTBI primer set. TCRdb reprocessed the multiplex PCR reads with MiXCR, giving one entry per CDR3 protein. The sample has 250,000 or so distinct CDR3 sequences, over 15% seen once; the top ten hold under 35%.

The chain uses TRBV6-1 and TRBJ1-2; TRBD1 matches at 8 bases. This clonotype was sampled from a young woman with Graves' ophthalmopathy. The sample taken for sequencing was blood. DNA of the CDR3: TGTGCCAGCAGGAGAGGGACAGGACCCAACTATGGCTACACCTTC. Translating it yields CASRRGTGPNYGYTF.